The T cell receptor (beta chain) under discussion was sequenced for a study of T-cell reconstitution after alpha-beta-depleted transplantation in children. Study-wide results and limits: For some patients, TCRbeta diversity was high at day 60 because of recipient T cells and thymic progenitors that survived. Counts and diversity of T cells one year after transplant came mostly from newly produced T cells. About two months after transplant, alpha-beta T cells reportedly came from several hundred expanded graft clones.

Library preparation (for TCRbeta) was performed with unique molecular identifiers. One entry per CDR3 protein results from TCRdb running MiXCR on the PCR reads. This sample carries hundreds of thousands of distinct CDR3 sequences, around 10% of them seen once, and the ten largest clones take 20% to 30%. V was trimmed by 4 bases and J by 3 bases, leaving 12 bases between them. Germline V gives CDR1 LGHDT, CDR2 YNNKEL (reference sequence). The CDR3 sequence is 15 residues long. In regard to this clonotype: Its antigen is not known. With a much larger clone just one base away, this may be a read error.

The rearrangement links TRBV3-1 to TRBJ2-2; D remains unclear. The sequence was obtained from a male patient between 2 and 15 years old who had a stem cell transplant for chronic granulomatous disease, so the T cells may come from the graft donor. Sample: peripheral blood, taken 180 days after TCRalphabeta/CD19-depleted stem cell transplant. The CDR3: CASSRVVGYTGELFF. The CDR3 DNA sequence: TGTGCCAGCAGCCGAGTAGTAGGCTACACCGGGGAGCTGTTTTTT. The full variable domain, rest sourced from reference TRBV3-1 and TRBJ2-2, is DTAVSQTPKYLVTQMGNDKSIKCEQNLGHDTMYWYKQDSKKFLKIMFSYNNKELIINETVPNRFSPKSPDKAHLNLHINSLELGDSAVYFCASSRVVGYTGELFFGEGSRLTVL.